This TCR beta chain came from a study of T cells in Graves' hyperthyroidism and ophthalmopathy. Regarding the study as a whole: Peripheral blood also featured most of the thyroid clonotypes expanded above 0.001.

This clonotype has ten or more counts. The antigen remains unidentified. Germline assignment: CDR1 SGHDN and CDR2 FVKESK. This CDR3 is built from 15 residues. Germline trimming cut 3 bases from V and 4 bases from J; bases unmatched to any gene: 5. Using RNA transcripts as the source, TCR beta CDR3 regions were amplified. Initially, a first-round RT-PCR of the TCR CDR3 employed the HTBI primer set. In TCRdb, the multiplex PCR reads were re-called with MiXCR into one record per CDR3 protein. In the table there are 410,000 or so distinct CDR3 sequences, around 15% of which are singletons. This clonotype was obtained from a man younger than 35 with Graves' ophthalmopathy. The material sequenced was blood. The V call is TRBV14, the J call TRBJ2-1; 8 positions match TRBD2. The CDR3 DNA sequence: TGTGCCAGCAGCCAGGCGGGAGGCTCGTACAATGAGCAGTTCTTC. Translation gives CASSQAGGSYNEQFF.